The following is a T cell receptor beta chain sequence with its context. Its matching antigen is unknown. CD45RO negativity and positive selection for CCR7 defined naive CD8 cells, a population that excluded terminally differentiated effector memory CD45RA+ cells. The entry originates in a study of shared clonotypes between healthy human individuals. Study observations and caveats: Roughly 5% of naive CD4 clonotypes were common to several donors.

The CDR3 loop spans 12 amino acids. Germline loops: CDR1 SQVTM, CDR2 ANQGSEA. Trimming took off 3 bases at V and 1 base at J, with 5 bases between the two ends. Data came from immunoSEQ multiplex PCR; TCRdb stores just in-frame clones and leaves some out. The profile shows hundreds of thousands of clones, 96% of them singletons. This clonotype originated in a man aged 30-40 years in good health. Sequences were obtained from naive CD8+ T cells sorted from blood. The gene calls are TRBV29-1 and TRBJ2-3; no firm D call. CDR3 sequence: CSVDLRTDTQYF. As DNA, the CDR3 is TGCAGCGTTGACCTGCGCACAGATACGCAGTATTTT.